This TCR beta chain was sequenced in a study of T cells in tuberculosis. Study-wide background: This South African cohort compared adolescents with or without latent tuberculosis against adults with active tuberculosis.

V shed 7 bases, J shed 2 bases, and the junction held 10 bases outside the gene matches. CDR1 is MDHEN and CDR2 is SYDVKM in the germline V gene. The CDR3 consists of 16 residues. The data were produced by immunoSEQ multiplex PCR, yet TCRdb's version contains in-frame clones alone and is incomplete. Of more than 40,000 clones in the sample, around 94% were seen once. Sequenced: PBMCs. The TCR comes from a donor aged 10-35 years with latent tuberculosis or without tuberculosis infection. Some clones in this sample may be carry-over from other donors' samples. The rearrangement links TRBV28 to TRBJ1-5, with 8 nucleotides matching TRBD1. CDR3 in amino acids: CASTYLGQGGNQPQHF. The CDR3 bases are TGTGCCAGCACCTACCTAGGACAGGGTGGCAATCAGCCCCAGCATTTT.